One sample yielded the 21 T cell receptor beta chains listed below, sequenced in a study of T cells in localized non-small cell lung cancer (dated by TCRdb to between 2020 and 2021). Libraries were constructed by the immunoSEQ multiplex PCR assay. The table was pulled from immuneACCESS by TCRdb, which kept in-frame rearrangements only. Such tables lose some clones; where checked, under half of the loss comes from unresolved V genes, and the rest has no known cause. Recorded for this sample are 20,000 to 25,000 clones; more than 75% of them occurred a single time. About 16% of the sample is in the top ten clones. The sample here was PBMCs, taken before any cancer treatment. The receptors derive from a woman between 40 and 69 years old with stage II squamous cell lung carcinoma.

The gene calls are TRBV7-6 and TRBJ1-4; the D gene is possibly TRBD1 (5 bases). Germline V gives CDR1 SGHVS, CDR2 FNYEAQ. The CDR3 is made up of 14 amino acids. The V end was cut by 6 bases, the J end by 3 bases, with 11 bases between. CDR3 DNA: TGTGCCAGCAGAAGGCAGGGATCTAATGAAAAACTGTTTTTT. Translating it yields CASRRQGSNEKLFF.

The genes are TRBV28 and TRBJ1-1, with D perhaps TRBD1 (5 bases). CDR1 MDHEN and CDR2 SYDVKM come from the germline V gene. There are 14 residues in the CDR3. Trimming removed 3 bases at V and 0 bases at J, with 8 bases between. The chain's CDR3 is CASSFAGMNTEAFF. The CDR3 coding sequence is TGTGCCAGCAGTTTTGCAGGGATGAACACTGAAGCTTTCTTT.

This clone was seen once. The genes are TRBV5-6 and TRBJ1-3; 7 bases fit TRBD1. From germline, CDR1 is SGHDT and CDR2 YYEEEE. The ends lost 4 bases at V and 4 bases at J; junction bases unmatched: 11. The CDR3 has 16 amino acids. The CDR3 nucleotides read TGTGCCAGCAGCGTCCCAGGGGGTGTTGGCGGAAACACCATATATTTT. Protein: CASSVPGGVGGNTIYF.

The V call is TRBV7-2, the J call TRBJ1-1, with TRBD1 matching over 7 bases. The V and J ends lost 5 bases and 1 base, in that order; junction bases with no gene match: 4. CDR3 size: 14 residues. Germline CDR1 reads SGHTA; CDR2 reads FQGNSA. This CDR3 reads CASSPRTGNTEAFF. In nucleotides, the CDR3 is TGTGCCAGCAGCCCCCGGACAGGGAACACTGAAGCTTTCTTT.

The rearrangement links TRBV5-6 to TRBJ1-5; tentative D call: TRBD1 (6 bases). The length of the CDR3 is 15 residues. Germline loops: CDR1 SGHDT, CDR2 YYEEEE. Trimming shortened V by 5 bases and J by 1 base, and 13 bases separated the two germline ends. Here the CDR3 DNA reads TGTGCCAGCAGACAATGGGGGCACAGCAATCAGCCCCAGCATTTT. Residues: CASRQWGHSNQPQHF.

The chain employs TRBV27 and TRBJ1-1, with unresolved D. The CDR3 totals 13 residues. Deletions cut 3 bases from V and 1 base from J, with 6 bases between. CDR1 and CDR2 from the germline V gene are MNHEY and SMNVEV (reference sequence). CDR3 sequence (DNA): TGTGCCAGCAGTTTGGGGTGGAACACTGAAGCTTTCTTT. It specifies CASSLGWNTEAFF.

This clone was counted a single time. This chain uses TRBV4-1 with TRBJ2-2; D is possibly TRBD1 or TRBD2 (5 bases each). The CDR3 totals 15 residues. With 3 bases removed from V and 0 bases from J, the gap between germline ends came to 8 bases. Germline-derived CDR1 and CDR2 are MGHRA and YSYEKL. CDR3 sequence reads: CASSQQGPNTGELFF. The CDR3 DNA sequence: TGCGCCAGCAGCCAGCAGGGACCGAACACCGGGGAGCTGTTTTTT.

The count of this clone is one. The chain joins TRBV5-5 to TRBJ2-5; D gene unclear. The CDR3 loop spans 13 amino acids. Trimming removed 2 bases at V and 4 bases at J, with 9 bases between. Per germline, CDR1 SGHKS and CDR2 YYEKEE (reference sequence). In DNA, the CDR3 is TGTGCCAGCAGCTTCCACATCCTAGAGACCCAGTACTTC. It encodes CASSFHILETQYF.

The CDR3 DNA is TGTGCCAGCAACCAAATGTCGGGGAACACTGAAGCTTTCTTT. Protein sequence: CASNQMSGNTEAFF. The rearrangement links TRBV11-2 to TRBJ1-1, with unresolved D. CDR3 length: 14 residues. Per germline, CDR1 SGHAT and CDR2 FQNNGV. V was shortened by 7 bases and J by 1 base, with 13 bases between the two germline ends.

The V and J genes are TRBV4-1 and TRBJ2-3; D is ambiguous. The CDR3 is made up of 16 amino acids. Germline V gene data show CDR1 as MGHRA and CDR2 as YSYEKL. Deletions cut 2 bases from V and 9 bases from J, with 21 bases between. The DNA of the CDR3 is TGCGCCAGCAGCCAACCCTGGGCCCGACGCGGTGGAACGCAGTATTTT. It is translated as CASSQPWARRGGTQYF.

This clone was detected only once. This chain links TRBV10-2 with TRBJ2-7; D possibly corresponds to TRBD2 (5 bases). Trimming removed 6 bases from V and 2 bases from J, with 11 bases in between. Per germline, CDR1 WSHSY and CDR2 SAAADI. The CDR3 runs to 13 residues. CDR3 amino acids: CASSTTRAYEQYF. The CDR3 nucleotides are TGCGCCAGCAGCACCACTAGAGCCTACGAGCAGTACTTC.

This rearrangement joins TRBV5-1 to TRBJ2-2; D tentatively fits TRBD1 or TRBD2 (5 bases each). This CDR3 is 15 amino acids long. Germline values: CDR1 SGHRS, CDR2 YFSETQ. V lost 4 bases and J lost 5, with 15 bases in between. CDR3 in amino acids: CASSLIQGDTGELFF. CDR3 sequence (DNA): TGCGCCAGCAGCCTCATTCAGGGAGATACCGGGGAGCTGTTTTTT.

The rearrangement joins TRBV9 to TRBJ2-1, with 7 bases identical to TRBD2. V lost 4 bases and J lost 1; bases outside the gene matches: 5. The length of the CDR3 is 15 residues. Germline loops: CDR1 SGDLS, CDR2 YYNGEE. The CDR3 DNA reads as TGTGCCAGCAGCCCCAGCGGGGCTTCCTACAATGAGCAGTTCTTC. Translated, it gives CASSPSGASYNEQFF.

This clone was seen more than once but under ten times. V usage is TRBV7-8 and J usage is TRBJ2-6; D possibly corresponds to TRBD1 (7 bases). CDR1 and CDR2 (germline): SGHVS, FQNEAQ. With 4 bases removed from V and 3 bases from J, the gap between germline ends came to 19 bases. The CDR3 contains 18 residues. The CDR3 DNA sequence: TGTGCCAGCAGCTCCGGGACAGTCCCGCGGGGTGGGGCCAACGTCCTGACTTTC. This encodes CASSSGTVPRGGANVLTF.

This rearrangement joins TRBV7-8 to TRBJ2-7, with D perhaps matching TRBD2 (5 bases). In germline, CDR1 is SGHVS, CDR2 FQNEAQ. V lost 3 bases, J lost 2 bases, and 5 bases lay in between. The CDR3 contains 12 residues. The CDR3 region is CASSFGTYEQYF. CDR3 DNA: TGTGCCAGCAGCTTCGGGACCTACGAGCAGTACTTC.

This clone appeared a single time. The chain is built from TRBV27 and TRBJ2-1; the match to TRBD2 covers 13 bases. The CDR3 consists of 18 residues. Per germline, CDR1 MNHEY and CDR2 SMNVEV (reference sequence). J lost 4 bases, V lost 2 bases, and 8 bases had no gene match. CDR3 coding DNA: TGTGCCAGCAGTTTACTCCGCTGGACTAGCGGGAGATACAATGAGCAGTTCTTC. Protein sequence: CASSLLRWTSGRYNEQFF.

The chain has TRBV7-2 and TRBJ2-7; a possible D gene is TRBD2 (5 bases). The CDR3 length is 12 residues. Trimming took off 3 bases at V and 7 bases at J, with 10 bases between the two ends. Germline V gene sequence: CDR1 SGHTA, CDR2 FQGNSA. As DNA, the CDR3 is TGTGCCAGCAGCTTTTACCCGGGGGAGCAGTACTTC. As protein: CASSFYPGEQYF.

This rearrangement joins TRBV9 to TRBJ1-3; unclear D gene. Germline CDR1 and CDR2: SGDLS and YYNGEE. V shed 4 bases and J shed 0 bases, with 14 bases lying between them. The CDR3 is 16 amino acids. The CDR3 coding sequence is TGTGCCAGCAGCCCCTTCACGGTTAACTCTGGAAACACCATATATTTT. Translated, it gives CASSPFTVNSGNTIYF.

The count of this clone is one. This CDR3 is also generated by other DNA sequences in the sample. The rearrangement uses TRBV6-1 and TRBJ2-1, with 10 bases that match TRBD2. The germline V gene has CDR1 MNHNS and CDR2 SASEGT. The CDR3 covers 15 residues. V lost 6 bases, J lost 9 bases, and 11 bases stayed unmatched. The CDR3 DNA reads as TGTGCCAGCAGGACCGGGCTAGCGGGAGCGGCTGAGCAGTTCTTC. It translates to CASRTGLAGAAEQFF.

The CDR3 region is CASSQDFLAGGVAYNEQFF. The DNA for the CDR3 is TGCGCCAGCAGCCAAGATTTCCTAGCGGGAGGGGTAGCCTACAATGAGCAGTTCTTC. The V call is TRBV4-1, the J call TRBJ2-1, with 12 bases identical to TRBD2. This CDR3 is 19 amino acids long. Germline lookup yields CDR1 MGHRA and CDR2 YSYEKL. The trim removed 0 bases at V and 2 bases at J, leaving 8 bases unmatched.

The J gene is TRBJ2-1, the V gene TRBV19, with 12 bases aligning to TRBD2. There are 17 residues in the CDR3. V shed 5 bases, J shed 0 bases, and the junction held 5 bases outside the gene matches. The V gene's germline CDR1 is LNHDA and CDR2 SQIVND (reference sequence). CDR3 loop: CASSFGLAGPSYNEQFF. In nucleotides, the CDR3 is TGTGCCAGTAGTTTCGGACTAGCGGGACCCTCCTACAATGAGCAGTTCTTC.